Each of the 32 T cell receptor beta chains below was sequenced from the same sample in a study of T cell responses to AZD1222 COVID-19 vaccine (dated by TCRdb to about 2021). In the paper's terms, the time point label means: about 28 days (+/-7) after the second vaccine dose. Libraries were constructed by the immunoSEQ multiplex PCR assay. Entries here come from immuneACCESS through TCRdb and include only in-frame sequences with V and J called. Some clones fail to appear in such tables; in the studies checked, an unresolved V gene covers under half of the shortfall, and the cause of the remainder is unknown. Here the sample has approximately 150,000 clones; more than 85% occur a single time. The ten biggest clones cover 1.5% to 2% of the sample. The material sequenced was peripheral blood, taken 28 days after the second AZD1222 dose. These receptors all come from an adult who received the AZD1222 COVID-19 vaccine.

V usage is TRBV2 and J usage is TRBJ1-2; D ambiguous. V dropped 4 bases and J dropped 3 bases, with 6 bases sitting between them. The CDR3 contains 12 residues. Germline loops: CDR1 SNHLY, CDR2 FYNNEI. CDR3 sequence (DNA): TGTGCCAGCAGTGGACACTACTATGGCTACACCTTC. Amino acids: CASSGHYYGYTF. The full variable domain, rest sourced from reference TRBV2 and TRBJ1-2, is EPEVTQTPSHQVTQMGQEVILRCVPISNHLYFYWYRQILGQKVEFLVSFYNNEISEKSEIFDDQFSVERPDGSNFTLKIRSTKLEDSAMYFCASSGHYYGYTFGSGTRLTVV.

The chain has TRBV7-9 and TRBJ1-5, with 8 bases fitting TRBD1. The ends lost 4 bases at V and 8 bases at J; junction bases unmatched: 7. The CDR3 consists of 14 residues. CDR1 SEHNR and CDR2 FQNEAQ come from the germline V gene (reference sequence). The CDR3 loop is CASSSDREAKPQHF. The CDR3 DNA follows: TGTGCCAGCAGCTCGGACAGGGAGGCCAAGCCCCAGCATTTT.

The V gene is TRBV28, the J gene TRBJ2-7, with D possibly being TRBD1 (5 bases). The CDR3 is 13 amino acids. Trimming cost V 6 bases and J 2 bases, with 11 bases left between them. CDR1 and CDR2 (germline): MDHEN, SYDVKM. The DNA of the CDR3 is TGTGCCAGCAGCCTGGACACAGCCTACGAGCAGTACGTC. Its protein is CASSLDTAYEQYV.

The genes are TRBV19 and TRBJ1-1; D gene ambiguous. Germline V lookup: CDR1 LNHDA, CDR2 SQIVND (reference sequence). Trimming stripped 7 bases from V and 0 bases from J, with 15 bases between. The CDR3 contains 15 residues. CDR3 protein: CASTLGSRVNTEAFF. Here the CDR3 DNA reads TGTGCCAGTACCCTCGGCTCACGGGTGAACACTGAAGCTTTCTTT.

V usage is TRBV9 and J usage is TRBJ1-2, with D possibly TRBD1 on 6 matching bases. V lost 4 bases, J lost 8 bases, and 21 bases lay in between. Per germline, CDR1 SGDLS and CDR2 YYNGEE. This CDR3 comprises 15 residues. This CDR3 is CASSPQAGVIYGYTF. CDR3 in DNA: TGTGCCAGCAGCCCCCAGGCAGGGGTTATCTACGGCTACACCTTC.

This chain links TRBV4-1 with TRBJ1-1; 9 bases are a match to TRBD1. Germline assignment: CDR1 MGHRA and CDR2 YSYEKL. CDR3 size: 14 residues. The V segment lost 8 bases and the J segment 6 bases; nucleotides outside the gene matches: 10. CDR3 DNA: TGCGCCAGCTCCCCTGGACAGGGGAGGGCTGAAGCTTTCTTT. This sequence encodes CASSPGQGRAEAFF.

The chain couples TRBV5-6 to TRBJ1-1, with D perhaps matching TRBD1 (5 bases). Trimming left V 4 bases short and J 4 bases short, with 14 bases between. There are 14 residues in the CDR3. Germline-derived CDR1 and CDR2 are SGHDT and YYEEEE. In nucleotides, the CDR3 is TGTGCCAGCAGCCTTACTTTCGGGGGCACTGAAGCTTTCTTT. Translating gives CASSLTFGGTEAFF.

This chain's CDR3 is CATSGTSGRLETQYF. CDR3 in DNA: TGTGCCACCTCGGGGACTAGCGGGAGGTTGGAGACCCAGTACTTC. The chain carries TRBV19 and TRBJ2-5; 15 bases map to TRBD2. Per germline, CDR1 LNHDA and CDR2 SQIVND (reference sequence). With V trimmed by 10 bases and J by 5 bases, 8 bases remained unmatched. CDR3 length: 15 residues.

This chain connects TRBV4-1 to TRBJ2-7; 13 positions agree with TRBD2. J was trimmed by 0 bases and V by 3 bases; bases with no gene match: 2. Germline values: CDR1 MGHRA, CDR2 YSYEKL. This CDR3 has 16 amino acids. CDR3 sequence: CASSHRTSGSSYEQYV. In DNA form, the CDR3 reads TGCGCCAGCAGCCATCGGACTAGCGGGAGCTCCTACGAGCAGTACGTC.

The CDR3 sequence is CASSNDRVNTEAFF. For the CDR3, the DNA is TGTGCCAGCAGCAACGACAGGGTGAACACTGAAGCTTTCTTT. This chain links TRBV7-9 with TRBJ1-1; 7 bases are a match to TRBD1. J was trimmed by 0 bases and V by 5 bases; bases with no gene match: 3. The CDR3 is 14 amino acids. CDR1 is SEHNR, CDR2 FQNEAQ, per germline (reference sequence).

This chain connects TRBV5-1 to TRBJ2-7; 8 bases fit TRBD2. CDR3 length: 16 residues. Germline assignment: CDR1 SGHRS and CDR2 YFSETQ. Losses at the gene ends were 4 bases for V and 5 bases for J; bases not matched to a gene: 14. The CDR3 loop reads CASSPSGSAPGNEQYV. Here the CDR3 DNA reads TGCGCCAGCAGCCCTAGCGGGTCCGCCCCCGGGAACGAGCAGTACGTC.

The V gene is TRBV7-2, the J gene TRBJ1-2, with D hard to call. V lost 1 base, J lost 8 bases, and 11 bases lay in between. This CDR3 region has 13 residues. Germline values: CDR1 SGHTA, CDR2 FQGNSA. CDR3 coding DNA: TGTGCCAGCAGCTTAGGGATACGAGGCGGCTACACCTTC. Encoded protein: CASSLGIRGGYTF.

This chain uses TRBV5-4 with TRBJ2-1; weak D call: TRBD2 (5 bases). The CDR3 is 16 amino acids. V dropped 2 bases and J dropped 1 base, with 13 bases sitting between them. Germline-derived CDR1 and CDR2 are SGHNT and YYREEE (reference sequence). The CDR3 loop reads CASSFGGHGSYNEQFF. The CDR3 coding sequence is TGTGCCAGCAGCTTTGGCGGGCACGGGTCCTACAATGAGCAGTTCTTC.

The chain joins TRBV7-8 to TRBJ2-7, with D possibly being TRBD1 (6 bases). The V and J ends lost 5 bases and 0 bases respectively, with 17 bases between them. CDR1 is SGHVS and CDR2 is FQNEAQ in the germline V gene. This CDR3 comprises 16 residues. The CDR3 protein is CASSARTAILSYEQYV. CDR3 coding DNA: TGTGCCAGCAGCGCAAGGACAGCGATACTCTCCTACGAGCAGTACGTC.

This CDR3 reads CAWTGSGDYNSPLHF. CDR3 in DNA: TGTGCCTGGACAGGGTCGGGGGATTATAATTCACCCCTCCACTTT. The chain joins TRBV30 to TRBJ1-6; a weak D match, TRBD1 (5 bases). CDR1 GTSNPN and CDR2 SVGIG come from the germline V gene (reference sequence). Between the trimmed V and J ends, which lost 4 bases and 4 bases, there was a span of 14 bases. This CDR3 contains 15 residues.

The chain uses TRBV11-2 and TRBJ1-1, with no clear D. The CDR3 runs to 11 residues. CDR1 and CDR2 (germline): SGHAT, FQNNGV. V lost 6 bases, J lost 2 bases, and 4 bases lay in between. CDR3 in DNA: TGTGCCAGCAGTACTAACACTGAAGCTTTCTTT. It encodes CASSTNTEAFF. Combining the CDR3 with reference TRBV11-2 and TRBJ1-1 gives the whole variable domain EAGVAQSPRYKIIEKRQSVAFWCNPISGHATLYWYQQILGQGPKLLIQFQNNGVVDDSQLPKDRFSAERLKGVDSTLKIQPAKLEDSAVYLCASSTNTEAFFGQGTRLTVV.

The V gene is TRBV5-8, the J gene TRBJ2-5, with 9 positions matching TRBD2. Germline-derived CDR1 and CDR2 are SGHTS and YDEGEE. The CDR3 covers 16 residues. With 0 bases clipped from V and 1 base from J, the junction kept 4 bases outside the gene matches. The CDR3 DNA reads TGTGCCAGCAGCTTGGGAGCGGGGGGACTCCAAGAGACCCAGTACTTC. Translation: CASSLGAGGLQETQYF.

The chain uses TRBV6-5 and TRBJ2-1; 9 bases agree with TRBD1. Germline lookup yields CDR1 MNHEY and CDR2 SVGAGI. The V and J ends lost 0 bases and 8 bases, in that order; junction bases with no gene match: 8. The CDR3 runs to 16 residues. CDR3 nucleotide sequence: TGTGCCAGCAGTTACTCGATTGGGACAGGGTTTGATGAGCAGTTCTTC. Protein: CASSYSIGTGFDEQFF.

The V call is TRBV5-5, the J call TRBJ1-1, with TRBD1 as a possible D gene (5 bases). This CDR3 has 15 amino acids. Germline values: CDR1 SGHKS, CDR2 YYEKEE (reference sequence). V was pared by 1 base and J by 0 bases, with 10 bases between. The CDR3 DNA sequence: TGTGCCAGCAGCTTGTCGGGGGTCATGAACACTGAAGCTTTCTTT. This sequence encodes CASSLSGVMNTEAFF. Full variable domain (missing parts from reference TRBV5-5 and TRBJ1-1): DAGVTQSPTHLIKTRGQQVTLRCSPISGHKSVSWYQQVLGQGPQFIFQYYEKEERGRGNFPDRFSARQFPNYSSELNVNALLLGDSALYLCASSLSGVMNTEAFFGQGTRLTVV.

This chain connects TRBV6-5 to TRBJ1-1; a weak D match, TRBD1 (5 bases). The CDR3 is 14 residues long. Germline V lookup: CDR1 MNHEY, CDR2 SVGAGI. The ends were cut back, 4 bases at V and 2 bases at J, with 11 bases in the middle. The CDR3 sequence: CASSLDQGNTEAFF. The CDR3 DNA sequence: TGTGCCAGCAGTTTGGACCAGGGTAACACTGAAGCTTTCTTT.

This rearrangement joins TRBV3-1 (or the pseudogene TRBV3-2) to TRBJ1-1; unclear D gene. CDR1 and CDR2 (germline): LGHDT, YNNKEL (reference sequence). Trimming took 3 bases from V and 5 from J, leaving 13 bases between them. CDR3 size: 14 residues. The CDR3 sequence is CASSQGNSGTEAFF. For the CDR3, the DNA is TGTGCCAGCAGCCAGGGGAACAGCGGGACTGAAGCTTTCTTT.

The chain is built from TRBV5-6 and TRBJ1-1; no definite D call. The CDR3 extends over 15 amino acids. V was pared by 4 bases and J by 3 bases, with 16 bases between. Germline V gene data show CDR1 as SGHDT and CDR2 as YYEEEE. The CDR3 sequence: CASSPHGSGDTEAFF. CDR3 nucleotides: TGTGCCAGCAGCCCGCACGGCAGTGGCGACACTGAAGCTTTCTTT.

The CDR3 loop reads CASSDITGNTQYF. In nucleotides, the CDR3 is TGTGCCAGCAGCGACATCACAGGGAATACGCAGTATTTT. V is TRBV9 and J is TRBJ2-3; D perhaps matches TRBD1 (6 bases). V was pared by 3 bases and J by 7 bases, with 12 bases between. This CDR3 contains 13 residues. Germline loops: CDR1 SGDLS, CDR2 YYNGEE.

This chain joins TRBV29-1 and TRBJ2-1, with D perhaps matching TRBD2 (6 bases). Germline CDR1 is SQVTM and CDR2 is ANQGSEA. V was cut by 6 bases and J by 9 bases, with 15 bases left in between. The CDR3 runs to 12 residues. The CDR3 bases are TGCAGCGTGGACCCTGGGGGGAGTGAGCAGTTCTTC. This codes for CSVDPGGSEQFF.

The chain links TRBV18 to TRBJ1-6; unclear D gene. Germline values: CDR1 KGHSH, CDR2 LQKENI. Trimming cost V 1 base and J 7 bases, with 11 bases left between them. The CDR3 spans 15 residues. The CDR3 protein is CASSPQIDGNSPLHF. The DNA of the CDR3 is TGTGCCAGCTCACCACAGATTGACGGGAATTCACCCCTCCACTTT. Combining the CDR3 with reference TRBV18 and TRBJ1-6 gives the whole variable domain NAGVMQNPRHLVRRRGQEARLRCSPMKGHSHVYWYRQLPEEGLKFMVYLQKENIIDESGMPKERFSAEFPKEGPSILRIQQVVRGDSAAYFCASSPQIDGNSPLHFGNGTRLTVT.

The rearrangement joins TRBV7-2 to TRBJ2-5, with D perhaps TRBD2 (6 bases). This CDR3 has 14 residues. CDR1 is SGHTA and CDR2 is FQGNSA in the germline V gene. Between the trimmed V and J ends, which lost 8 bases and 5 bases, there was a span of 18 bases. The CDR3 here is CASAEGPVEETQYF. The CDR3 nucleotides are TGTGCCAGCGCGGAGGGCCCGGTGGAGGAGACCCAGTACTTC. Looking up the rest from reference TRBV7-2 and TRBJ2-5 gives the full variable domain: GAGVSQSPSNKVTEKGKDVELRCDPISGHTALYWYRQSLGQGLEFLIYFQGNSAPDKSGLPSDRFSAERTGGSVSTLTIQRTQQEDSAVYLCASAEGPVEETQYFGPGTRLLVL.

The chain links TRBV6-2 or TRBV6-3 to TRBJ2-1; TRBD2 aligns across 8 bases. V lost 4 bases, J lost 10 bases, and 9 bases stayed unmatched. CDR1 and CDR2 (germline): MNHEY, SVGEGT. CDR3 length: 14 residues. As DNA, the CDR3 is TGTGCCAGCAGTTGGCGGGGGGCTGCTCGGGAGCAGTTCTTC. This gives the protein CASSWRGAAREQFF.

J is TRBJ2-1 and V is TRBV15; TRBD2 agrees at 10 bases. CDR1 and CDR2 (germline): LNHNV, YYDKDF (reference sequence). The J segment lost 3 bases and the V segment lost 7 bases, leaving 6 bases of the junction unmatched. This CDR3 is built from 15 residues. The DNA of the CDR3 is TGTGCCACCAACGATGAGCGGGGGGGCTACAATGAGCAGTTCTTC. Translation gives CATNDERGGYNEQFF.

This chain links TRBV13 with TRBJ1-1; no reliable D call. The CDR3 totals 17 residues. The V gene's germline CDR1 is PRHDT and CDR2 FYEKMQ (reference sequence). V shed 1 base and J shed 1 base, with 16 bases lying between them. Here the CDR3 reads CASSLVGNPTGNTEAFF. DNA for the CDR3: TGTGCCAGCAGCTTAGTGGGGAATCCCACGGGGAACACTGAAGCTTTCTTT.

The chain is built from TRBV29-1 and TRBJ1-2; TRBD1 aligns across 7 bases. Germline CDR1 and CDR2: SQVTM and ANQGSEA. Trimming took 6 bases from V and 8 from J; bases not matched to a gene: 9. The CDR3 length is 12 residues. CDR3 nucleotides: TGCAGCGTCCATGACAGGGTGCGGGGCTACACCTTC. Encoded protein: CSVHDRVRGYTF.

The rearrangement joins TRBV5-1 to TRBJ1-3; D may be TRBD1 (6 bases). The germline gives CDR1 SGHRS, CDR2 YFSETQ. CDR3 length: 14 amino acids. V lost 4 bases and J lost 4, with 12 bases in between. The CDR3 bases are TGCGCCAGCAGCATGGACAGTGAAGGAAACACCATATATTTT. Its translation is CASSMDSEGNTIYF.

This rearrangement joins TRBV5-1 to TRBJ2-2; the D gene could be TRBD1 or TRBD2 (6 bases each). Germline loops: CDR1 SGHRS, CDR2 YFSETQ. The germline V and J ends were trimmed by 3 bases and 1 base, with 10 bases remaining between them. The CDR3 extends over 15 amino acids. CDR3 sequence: CASSWGRENTGELFF. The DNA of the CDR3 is TGCGCCAGCAGCTGGGGGCGGGAGAACACCGGGGAGCTGTTTTTT.